This entry features one TCR beta chain sequence. Its antigen remains unknown. The sample originates from a study of cytomegalovirus exposure and HLA in healthy donors. Findings and caveats of the study: The investigators catalogued 180 or so TCR beta chains as cytomegalovirus-associated. Certain sequence variants were highly shared and formed a cluster, and this cluster was likely a sequencing artifact. Most of the CMV-associated TCR beta chains (in a later analysis) appeared to be HLA-restricted.

PCR was performed using 60 Vbeta and 13 Jbeta primers. In the authors' workflow: Later work found 65 million to 90 million unique TCR beta chains, with about 10 million shared. Measured with immunoSEQ multiplex PCR; TCRdb has only the in-frame clones, and not every one. D and trimming were read from the DNA, whereas the V and J calls and clone size are those reported in that table. The sample gives 150,000 or so clones, roughly 68% of which show up once; under 11% is in the top ten. The sample was PBMCs. This receptor was taken from a man younger than 45 in good health and CMV-seropositive.

The CDR3 DNA is TGTGCCAGCAGCGTAGGGGGAGGGAGCGGGAGTTACTACGAGCAGTACTTC. Encoded protein: CASSVGGGSGSYYEQYF. The chain has TRBV9 and TRBJ2-7; 8 positions match TRBD2. Per the germline V gene, CDR1 is SGDLS and CDR2 is YYNGEE. V gave up 0 bases and J gave up 3 bases; unmatched junction bases: 11. This CDR3 has 17 residues.